This paragraph covers one T cell receptor beta chain sequence. Its target is not known. No cell sorting was done before RNA was extracted from the tissue. Chemotherapy-naive patients with new lung cancer underwent thoracic surgery in China, August–November 2014. TCRbeta libraries were built with three rounds of nested PCR, modified from ARM-PCR. TCRdb independently ran MiXCR on the multiplex PCR reads; one entry per CDR3 protein. The sample records about 200,000 distinct CDR3 sequences, around 70% being singletons. This entry is derived from a study of tumor and adjacent non-tumor tissue in lung cancer. Findings and limits, study-wide: Tumor repertoires had a smaller top 100 clone share than normal lung.

The sample comprised lung tumor tissue. This TCR came from a man between 60 and 75 years old with non-small cell lung cancer.

The CDR3 nucleotides read TGTGCCAGCAGCCTTCAGTGGTATGGCTACACCTTC. Protein: CASSLQWYGYTF. The rearrangement links TRBV2 to TRBJ1-2; unclear D gene. The germline V and J ends were trimmed by 6 bases and 5 bases, with 10 bases remaining between them. CDR1 and CDR2 from the germline V gene are SNHLY and FYNNEI. The CDR3 has 12 amino acids.